This TCR beta chain emerged from a study of shared clonotypes between healthy human individuals. Study at large: CD4 naive and CD4 memory each took three plates per donor, while CD8 naive took two and CD8 memory one. General study points: Researchers found naive subsets generally carried larger estimated richness than memory subsets. A few donors held about 5% of naive CD4 clonotypes in common.

Turning to this clone: What it binds is unknown.

The V and J ends lost 3 bases and 8 bases respectively, with 13 bases between them. Per germline, CDR1 LGHNA and CDR2 YSLEER. The CDR3 covers 14 residues. For sorted subsets, 150 to 250 ng DNA per replicate equaled some 27,000 T cell genomes. Generated by immunoSEQ multiplex PCR, the TCRdb table keeps only in-frame clones and is missing some. The table lists over a million clones, 75% to 85% of them singletons. This TCR was recovered from a man aged 18 to 29 in good health. Some clones in this sample may be carry-over from other donors' samples. The chain combines TRBV4-3 with TRBJ1-4, with D possibly being TRBD1 (5 bases). Sequenced sample: memory CD4+ T cells from PBMCs. The subset is: CD45RA-negative fraction. CDR3 loop: CASSQGGTPEKLFF. The CDR3 coding sequence is TGCGCCAGCAGCCAGGGGGGGACGCCGGAAAAACTGTTTTTT.